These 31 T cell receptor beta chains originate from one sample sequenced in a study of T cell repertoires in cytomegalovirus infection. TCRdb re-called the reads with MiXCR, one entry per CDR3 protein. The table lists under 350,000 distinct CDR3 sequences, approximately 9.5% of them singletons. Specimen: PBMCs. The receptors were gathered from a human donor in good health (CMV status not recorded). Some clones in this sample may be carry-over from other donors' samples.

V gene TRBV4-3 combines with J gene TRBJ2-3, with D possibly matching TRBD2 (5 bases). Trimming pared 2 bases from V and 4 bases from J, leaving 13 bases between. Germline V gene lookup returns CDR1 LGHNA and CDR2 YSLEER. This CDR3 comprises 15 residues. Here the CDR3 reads CASSQTGSMADTQYF. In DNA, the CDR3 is TGCGCCAGCAGCCAAACGGGATCAATGGCAGATACGCAGTATTTT.

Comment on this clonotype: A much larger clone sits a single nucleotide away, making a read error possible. DNA for the CDR3: TGTGCCAGGGGGGCGAACACTGAAGCTTTCTTT. Its protein is CARGANTEAFF. This chain joins TRBV7-4 and TRBJ1-1; a weak D match, TRBD1 (6 bases). This CDR3 contains 11 residues. V shed 9 bases and J shed 1 base, with 6 bases lying between them. The germline CDR1 and CDR2 sequences are SGHVT and SQSDAQ.

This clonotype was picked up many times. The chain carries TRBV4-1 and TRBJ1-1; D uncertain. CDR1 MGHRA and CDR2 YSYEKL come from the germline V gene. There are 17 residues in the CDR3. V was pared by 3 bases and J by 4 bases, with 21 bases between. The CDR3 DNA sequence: TGCGCCAGCAGCCAGGCCGTTCTAGGGAGAGCAGGCACTGAAGCTTTCTTT. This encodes CASSQAVLGRAGTEAFF.

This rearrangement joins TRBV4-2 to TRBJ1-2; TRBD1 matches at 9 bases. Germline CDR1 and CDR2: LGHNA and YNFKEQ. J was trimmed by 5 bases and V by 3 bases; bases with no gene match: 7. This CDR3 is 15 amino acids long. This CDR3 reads CASSHGGQGQYGYTF. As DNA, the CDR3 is TGTGCCAGCAGCCATGGGGGACAGGGACAGTATGGCTACACCTTC.

CDR3 in DNA: TGCAGTGCCAATCCTACAGGGGGCGGTCGAGAGACCCAGTACTTC. It specifies CSANPTGGGRETQYF. The chain links TRBV20-1 to TRBJ2-5, with TRBD1 matching over 9 bases. The V segment lost 6 bases and the J segment 4 bases; nucleotides outside the gene matches: 12. The germline gives CDR1 DFQATT, CDR2 SNEGSKA (reference sequence). The CDR3 runs 15 residues.

CDR3 amino acids: CAWSVRGTGDDEQYF. The DNA for the CDR3 is TGTGCCTGGAGTGTACGCGGGACAGGGGACGACGAGCAGTACTTC. The rearrangement joins TRBV30 to TRBJ2-7, with 10 nucleotides matching TRBD1. V gave up 0 bases and J gave up 5 bases; unmatched junction bases: 7. The germline CDR1 and CDR2 sequences are GTSNPN and SVGIG (reference sequence). The CDR3 covers 15 residues.

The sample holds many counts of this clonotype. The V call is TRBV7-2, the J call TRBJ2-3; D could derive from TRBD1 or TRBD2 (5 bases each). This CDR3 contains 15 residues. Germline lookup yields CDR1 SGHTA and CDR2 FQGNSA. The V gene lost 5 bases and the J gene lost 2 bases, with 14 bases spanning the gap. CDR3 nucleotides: TGTGCCAGCAGCAGGGACCCCCCCCACACAGATACGCAGTATTTT. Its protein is CASSRDPPHTDTQYF.

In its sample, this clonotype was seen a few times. CDR3 loop: CASMTDRRYGYTF. The CDR3 nucleotides are TGTGCCAGCATGACCGACAGGCGCTATGGCTACACCTTC. The rearrangement links TRBV16 to TRBJ1-2; D perhaps matches TRBD1 (6 bases). Germline V gene lookup returns CDR1 KGHSY and CDR2 FQNENV. The CDR3 totals 13 residues. Trimming took 7 bases from V and 4 from J, leaving 13 bases between them.

CDR3 DNA: TGTGCCAGTAGTATAGTACAGGGGACCTACGAGCAGTACTTC. Protein: CASSIVQGTYEQYF. The rearrangement links TRBV19 to TRBJ2-7; 7 nucleotides align to TRBD1. V shed 1 base, J shed 2 bases, and the junction held 2 bases outside the gene matches. The CDR3 length is 14 residues. Per the germline V gene, CDR1 is LNHDA and CDR2 is SQIVND (reference sequence). Looking up the rest from reference TRBV19 and TRBJ2-7 gives the full variable domain: DGGITQSPKYLFRKEGQNVTLSCEQNLNHDAMYWYRQDPGQGLRLIYYSQIVNDFQKGDIAEGYSVSREKKESFPLTVTSAQKNPTAFYLCASSIVQGTYEQYFGPGTRLTVT.

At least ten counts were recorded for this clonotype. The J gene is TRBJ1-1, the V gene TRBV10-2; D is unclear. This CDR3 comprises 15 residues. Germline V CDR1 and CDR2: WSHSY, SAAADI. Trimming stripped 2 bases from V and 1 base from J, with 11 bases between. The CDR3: CASSEGGTSNTEAFF. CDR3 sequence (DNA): TGCGCCAGCAGTGAGGGAGGCACCTCGAACACTGAAGCTTTCTTT.

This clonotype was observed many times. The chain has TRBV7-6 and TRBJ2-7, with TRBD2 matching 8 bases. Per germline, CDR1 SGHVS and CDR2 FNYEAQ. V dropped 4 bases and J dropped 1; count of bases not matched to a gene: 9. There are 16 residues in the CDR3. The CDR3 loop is CASSSTGSGDSYEQYF. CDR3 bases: TGTGCCAGCAGCTCAACCGGTAGCGGGGATTCCTACGAGCAGTACTTC.

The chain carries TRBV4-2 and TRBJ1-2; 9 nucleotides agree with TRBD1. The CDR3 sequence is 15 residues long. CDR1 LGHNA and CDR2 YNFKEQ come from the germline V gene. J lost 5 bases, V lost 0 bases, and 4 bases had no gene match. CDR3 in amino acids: CASSQDGGQGYGYTF. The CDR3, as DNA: TGTGCCAGCAGCCAAGATGGAGGACAGGGGTATGGCTACACCTTC.

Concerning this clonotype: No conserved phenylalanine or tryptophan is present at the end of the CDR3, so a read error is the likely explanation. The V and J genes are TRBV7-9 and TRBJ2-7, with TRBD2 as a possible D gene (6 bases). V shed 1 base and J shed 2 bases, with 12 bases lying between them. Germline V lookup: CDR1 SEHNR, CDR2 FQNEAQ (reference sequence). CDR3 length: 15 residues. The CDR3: CASSLVGTGAYEQYS. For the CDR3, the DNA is TGTGCCAGCAGCTTAGTCGGGACTGGGGCCTACGAGCAGTACTCC.

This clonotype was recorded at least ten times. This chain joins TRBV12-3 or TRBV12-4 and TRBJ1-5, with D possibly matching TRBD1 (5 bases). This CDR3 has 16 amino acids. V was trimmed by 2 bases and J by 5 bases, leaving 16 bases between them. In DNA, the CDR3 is TGTGCCAGCAGTTTATCCCCCAGAAAAGGGGATCAGCCCCAGCATTTT. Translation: CASSLSPRKGDQPQHF.

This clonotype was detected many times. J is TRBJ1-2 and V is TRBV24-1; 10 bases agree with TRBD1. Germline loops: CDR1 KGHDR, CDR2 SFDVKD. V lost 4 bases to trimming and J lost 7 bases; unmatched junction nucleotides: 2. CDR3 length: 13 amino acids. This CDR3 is CATSERTGGGYTF. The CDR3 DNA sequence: TGTGCCACCAGTGAGCGGACAGGGGGTGGCTACACCTTC.

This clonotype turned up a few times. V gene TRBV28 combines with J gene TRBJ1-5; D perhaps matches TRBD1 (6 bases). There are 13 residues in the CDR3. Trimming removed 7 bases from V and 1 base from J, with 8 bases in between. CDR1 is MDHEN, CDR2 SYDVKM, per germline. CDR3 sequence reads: CASKGQSNQPQHF. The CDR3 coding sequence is TGTGCCAGCAAGGGACAAAGCAATCAGCCCCAGCATTTT.

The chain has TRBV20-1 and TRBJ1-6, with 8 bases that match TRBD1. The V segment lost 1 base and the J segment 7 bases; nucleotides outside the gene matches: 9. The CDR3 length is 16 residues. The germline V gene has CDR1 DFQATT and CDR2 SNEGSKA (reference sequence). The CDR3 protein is CSARVLLTGGNSPLHF. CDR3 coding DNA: TGCAGTGCTAGAGTCCTCCTTACAGGGGGGAATTCACCCCTCCACTTT.

The CDR3 is CASSSSRTGSPSYGYTF. CDR3 DNA sequence: TGTGCCAGTAGTAGCTCCCGGACAGGGAGCCCCTCCTATGGCTACACCTTC. This chain links TRBV19 with TRBJ1-2; TRBD1 aligns across 8 bases. This CDR3 contains 17 residues. V was pared by 4 bases and J by 4 bases, with 14 bases of the junction left unmatched. Germline-derived CDR1 and CDR2 are LNHDA and SQIVND (reference sequence). Combining the CDR3 with reference TRBV19 and TRBJ1-2 gives the whole variable domain DGGITQSPKYLFRKEGQNVTLSCEQNLNHDAMYWYRQDPGQGLRLIYYSQIVNDFQKGDIAEGYSVSREKKESFPLTVTSAQKNPTAFYLCASSSSRTGSPSYGYTFGSGTRLTVV.

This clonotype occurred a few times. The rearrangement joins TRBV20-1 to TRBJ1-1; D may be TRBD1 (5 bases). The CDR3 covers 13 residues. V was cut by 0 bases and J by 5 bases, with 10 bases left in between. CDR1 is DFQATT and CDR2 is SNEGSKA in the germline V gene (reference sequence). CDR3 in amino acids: CSAREQGGTEAFF. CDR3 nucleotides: TGCAGTGCTAGAGAGCAGGGTGGGACTGAAGCTTTCTTT.

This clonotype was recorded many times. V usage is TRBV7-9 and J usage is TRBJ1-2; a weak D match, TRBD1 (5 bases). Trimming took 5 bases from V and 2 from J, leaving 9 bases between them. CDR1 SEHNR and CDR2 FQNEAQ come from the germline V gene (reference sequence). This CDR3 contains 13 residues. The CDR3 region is CASSKGLNYGYTF. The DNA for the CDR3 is TGTGCCAGCAGCAAGGGGTTAAACTATGGCTACACCTTC.

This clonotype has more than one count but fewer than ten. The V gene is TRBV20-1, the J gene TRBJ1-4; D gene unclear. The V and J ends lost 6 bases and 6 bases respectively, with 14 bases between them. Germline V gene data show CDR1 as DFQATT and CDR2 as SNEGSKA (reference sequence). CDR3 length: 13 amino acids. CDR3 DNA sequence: TGCAGTGCCCCCCGCGTGACGCATGAAAAACTGTTTTTT. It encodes CSAPRVTHEKLFF.

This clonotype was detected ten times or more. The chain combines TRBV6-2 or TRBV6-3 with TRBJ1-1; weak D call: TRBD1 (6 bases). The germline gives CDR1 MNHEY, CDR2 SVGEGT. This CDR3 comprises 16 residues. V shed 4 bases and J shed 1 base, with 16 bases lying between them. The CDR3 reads CASSSSFTGSNTEAFF. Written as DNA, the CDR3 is TGTGCCAGCAGTTCTAGTTTTACAGGGTCGAACACTGAAGCTTTCTTT.

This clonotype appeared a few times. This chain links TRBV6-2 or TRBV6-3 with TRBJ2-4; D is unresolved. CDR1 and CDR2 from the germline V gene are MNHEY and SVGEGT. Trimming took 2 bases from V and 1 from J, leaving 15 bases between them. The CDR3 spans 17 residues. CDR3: CASSYGRGETAKNIQYF. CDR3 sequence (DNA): TGTGCCAGCAGTTACGGTCGTGGTGAGACGGCCAAAAACATTCAGTACTTC.

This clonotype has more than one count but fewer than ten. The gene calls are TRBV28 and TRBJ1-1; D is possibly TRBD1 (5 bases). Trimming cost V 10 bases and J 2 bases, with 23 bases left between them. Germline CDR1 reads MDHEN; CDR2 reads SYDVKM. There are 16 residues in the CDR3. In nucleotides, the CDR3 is TGTGCCACCGGACGGTGGTGGGGCTGGTCTAACACTGAAGCTTTCTTT. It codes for CATGRWWGWSNTEAFF.

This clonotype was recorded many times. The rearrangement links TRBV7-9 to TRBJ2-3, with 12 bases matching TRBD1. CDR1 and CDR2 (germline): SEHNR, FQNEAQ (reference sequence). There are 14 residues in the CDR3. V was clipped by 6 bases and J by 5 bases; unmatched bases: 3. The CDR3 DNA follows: TGTGCCAGCAGAGGGACAGGGGGCAAAGATACGCAGTATTTT. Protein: CASRGTGGKDTQYF.

CDR3 coding DNA: TGTGCCAGCAGCCAAGAAAGGGCTTTTCAGTTCTTC. Its translation: CASSQERAFQFF. V is TRBV3-1 and J is TRBJ2-1; D remains unclear. V dropped 0 bases and J dropped 13 bases, with 10 bases sitting between them. The CDR3 covers 12 residues. From germline, CDR1 is LGHDT and CDR2 YNNKEL (reference sequence).

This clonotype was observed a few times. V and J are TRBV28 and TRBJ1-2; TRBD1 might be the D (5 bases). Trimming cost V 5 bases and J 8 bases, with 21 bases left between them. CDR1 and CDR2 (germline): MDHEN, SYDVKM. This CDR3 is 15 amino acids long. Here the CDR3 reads CASSNAARRGGGYTF. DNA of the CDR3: TGTGCCAGCAGTAATGCTGCCCGCCGGGGGGGAGGCTACACCTTC.

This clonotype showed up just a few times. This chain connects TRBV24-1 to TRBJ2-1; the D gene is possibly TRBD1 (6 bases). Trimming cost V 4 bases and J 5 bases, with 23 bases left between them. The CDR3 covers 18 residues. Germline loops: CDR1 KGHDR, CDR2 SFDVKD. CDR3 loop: CATSDHEYSRQDHNEQFF. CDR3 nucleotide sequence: TGTGCCACCAGTGACCACGAGTACTCTAGACAGGACCACAATGAGCAGTTCTTC.

The chain's CDR3 is CASSLPPGTGPYEQYF. The CDR3 DNA is TGTGCCAGCAGCTTACCACCCGGGACAGGGCCTTACGAGCAGTACTTC. V gene TRBV7-9 combines with J gene TRBJ2-7, with 9 bases that match TRBD1. Germline V gene data show CDR1 as SEHNR and CDR2 as FQNEAQ (reference sequence). This CDR3 has 16 residues. Trimming cost V 2 bases and J 4 bases; bases outside gene matches: 9. The variable domain in full, with the rest retrieved from reference TRBV7-9 and TRBJ2-7, is DTGVSQNPRHKITKRGQNVTFRCDPISEHNRLYWYRQTLGQGPEFLTYFQNEAQLEKSRLLSDRFSAERPKGSFSTLEIQRTEQGDSAMYLCASSLPPGTGPYEQYFGPGTRLTVT.

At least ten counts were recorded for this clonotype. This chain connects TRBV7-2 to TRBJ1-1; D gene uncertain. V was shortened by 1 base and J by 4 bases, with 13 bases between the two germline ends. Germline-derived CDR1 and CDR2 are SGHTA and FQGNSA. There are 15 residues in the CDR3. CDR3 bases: TGTGCCAGCAGCTTAGTAAACGGCAGGAGCACTGAAGCTTTCTTT. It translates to CASSLVNGRSTEAFF. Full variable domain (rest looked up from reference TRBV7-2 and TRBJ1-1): GAGVSQSPSNKVTEKGKDVELRCDPISGHTALYWYRQSLGQGLEFLIYFQGNSAPDKSGLPSDRFSAERTGGSVSTLTIQRTQQEDSAVYLCASSLVNGRSTEAFFGQGTRLTVV.

CDR3 coding DNA: TGTGCCAGCAGCTTGTTGAACCAGGGGAACACTGAAGCTTTCTTT. Protein sequence: CASSLLNQGNTEAFF. V is TRBV5-6 and J is TRBJ1-1, with D possibly being TRBD1 (5 bases). V shed 1 base and J shed 1 base, with 11 bases lying between them. The CDR3 spans 15 residues. The germline CDR1 and CDR2 sequences are SGHDT and YYEEEE.